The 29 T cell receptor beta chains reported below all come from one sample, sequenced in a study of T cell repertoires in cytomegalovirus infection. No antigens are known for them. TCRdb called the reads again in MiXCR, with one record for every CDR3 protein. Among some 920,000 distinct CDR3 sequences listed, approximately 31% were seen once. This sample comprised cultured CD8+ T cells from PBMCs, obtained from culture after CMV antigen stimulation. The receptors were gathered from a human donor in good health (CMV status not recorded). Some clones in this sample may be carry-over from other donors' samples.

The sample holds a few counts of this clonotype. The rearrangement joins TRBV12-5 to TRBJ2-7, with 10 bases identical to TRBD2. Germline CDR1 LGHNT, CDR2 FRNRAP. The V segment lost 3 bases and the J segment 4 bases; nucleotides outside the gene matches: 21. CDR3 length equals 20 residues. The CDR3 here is CASGFALELAGSTVGYEQYF. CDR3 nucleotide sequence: TGTGCTAGTGGTTTCGCCCTCGAACTAGCGGGGTCCACGGTCGGATACGAGCAGTACTTC.

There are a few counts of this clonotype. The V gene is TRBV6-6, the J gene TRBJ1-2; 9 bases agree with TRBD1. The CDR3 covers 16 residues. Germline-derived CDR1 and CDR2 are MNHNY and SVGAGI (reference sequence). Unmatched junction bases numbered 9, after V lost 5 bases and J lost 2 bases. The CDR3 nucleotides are TGTGCCAGCAGTCGCGGACAGGGGCCCCTCAACTATGGCTACACCTTC. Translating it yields CASSRGQGPLNYGYTF.

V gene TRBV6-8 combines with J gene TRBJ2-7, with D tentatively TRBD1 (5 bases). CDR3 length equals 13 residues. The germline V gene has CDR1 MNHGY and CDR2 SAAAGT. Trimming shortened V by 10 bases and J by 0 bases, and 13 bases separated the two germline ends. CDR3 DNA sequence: TGTGCCACCGGGTTGGACATCTCCTACGAGCAGTACTTC. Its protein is CATGLDISYEQYF.

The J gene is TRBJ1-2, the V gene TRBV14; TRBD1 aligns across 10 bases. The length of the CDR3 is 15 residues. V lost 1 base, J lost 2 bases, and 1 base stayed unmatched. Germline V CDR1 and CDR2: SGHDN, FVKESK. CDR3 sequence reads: CASSQVTGGNYGYTF. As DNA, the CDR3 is TGTGCCAGCAGCCAAGTGACAGGGGGCAACTATGGCTACACCTTC.

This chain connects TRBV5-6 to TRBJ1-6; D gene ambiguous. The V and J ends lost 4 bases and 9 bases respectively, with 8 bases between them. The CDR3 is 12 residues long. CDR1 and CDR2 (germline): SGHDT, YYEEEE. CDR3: CASSRGSSPLHF. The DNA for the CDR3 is TGTGCCAGCAGCCGGGGAAGTTCACCCCTCCACTTT. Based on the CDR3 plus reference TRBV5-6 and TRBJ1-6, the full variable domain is DAGVTQSPTHLIKTRGQQVTLRCSPKSGHDTVSWYQQALGQGPQFIFQYYEEEERQRGNFPDRFSGHQFPNYSSELNVNALLLGDSALYLCASSRGSSPLHFGNGTRLTVT.

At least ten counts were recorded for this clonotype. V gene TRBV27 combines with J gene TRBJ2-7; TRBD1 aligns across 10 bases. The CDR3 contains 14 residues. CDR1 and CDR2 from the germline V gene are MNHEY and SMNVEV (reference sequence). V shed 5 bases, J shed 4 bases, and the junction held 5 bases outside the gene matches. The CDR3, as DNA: TGTGCCAGCAGTCCTAGGACAGGGGGGTACGAGCAGTACTTC. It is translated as CASSPRTGGYEQYF.

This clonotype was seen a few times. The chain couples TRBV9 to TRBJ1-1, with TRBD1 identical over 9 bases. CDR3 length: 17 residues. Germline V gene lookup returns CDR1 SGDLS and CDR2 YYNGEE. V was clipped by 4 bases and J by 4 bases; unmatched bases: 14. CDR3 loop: CASSPGQGFRRGTEAFF. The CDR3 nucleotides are TGTGCCAGCAGCCCGGGACAGGGCTTTCGGAGGGGCACTGAAGCTTTCTTT.

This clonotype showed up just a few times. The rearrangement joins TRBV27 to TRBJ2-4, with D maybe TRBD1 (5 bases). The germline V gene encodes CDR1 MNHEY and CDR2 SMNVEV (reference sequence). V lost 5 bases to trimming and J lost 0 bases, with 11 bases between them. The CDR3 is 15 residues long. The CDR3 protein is CASSIIGVAKNIQYF. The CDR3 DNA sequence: TGTGCCAGCAGTATCATAGGGGTAGCCAAAAACATTCAGTACTTC.

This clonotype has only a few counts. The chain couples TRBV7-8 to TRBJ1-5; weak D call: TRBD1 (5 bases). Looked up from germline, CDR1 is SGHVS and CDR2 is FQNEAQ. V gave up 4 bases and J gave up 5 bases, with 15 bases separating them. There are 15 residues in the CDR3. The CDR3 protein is CASSSDQGWDQPQHF. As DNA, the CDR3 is TGTGCCAGCAGCTCCGATCAGGGATGGGATCAGCCCCAGCATTTT.

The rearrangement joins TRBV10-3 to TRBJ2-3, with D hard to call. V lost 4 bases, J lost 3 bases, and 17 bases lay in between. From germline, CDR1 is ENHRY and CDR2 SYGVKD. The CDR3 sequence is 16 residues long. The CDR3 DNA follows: TGTGCCATCAGTGGAAAAAAGGATGGGTTTACAGATACGCAGTATTTT. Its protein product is CAISGKKDGFTDTQYF.

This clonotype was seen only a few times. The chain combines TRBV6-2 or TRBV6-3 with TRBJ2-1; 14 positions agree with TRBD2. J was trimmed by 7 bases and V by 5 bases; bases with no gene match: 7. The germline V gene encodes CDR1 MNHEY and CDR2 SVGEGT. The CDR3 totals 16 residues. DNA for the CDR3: TGTGCCAGCAGTGCCCCGGGACTAGCGGGGGTTAATGAGCAGTTCTTC. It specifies CASSAPGLAGVNEQFF.

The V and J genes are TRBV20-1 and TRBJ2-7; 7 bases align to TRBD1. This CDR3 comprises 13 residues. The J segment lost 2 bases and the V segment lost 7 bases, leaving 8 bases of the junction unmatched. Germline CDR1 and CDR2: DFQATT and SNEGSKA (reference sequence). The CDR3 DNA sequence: TGCAGTGTAACGACAGGGTTGGCCTACGAGCAGTACTTC. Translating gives CSVTTGLAYEQYF.

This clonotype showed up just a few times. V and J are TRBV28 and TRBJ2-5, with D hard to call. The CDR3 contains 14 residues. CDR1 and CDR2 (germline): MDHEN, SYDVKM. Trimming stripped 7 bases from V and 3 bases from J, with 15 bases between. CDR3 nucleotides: TGTGCCAGCACCCCGGGTACACCCAAAGAGACCCAGTACTTC. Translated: CASTPGTPKETQYF. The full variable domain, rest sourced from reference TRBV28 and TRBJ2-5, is DVKVTQSSRYLVKRTGEKVFLECVQDMDHENMFWYRQDPGLGLRLIYFSYDVKMKEKGDIPEGYSVSREKKERFSLILESASTNQTSMYLCASTPGTPKETQYFGPGTRLLVL.

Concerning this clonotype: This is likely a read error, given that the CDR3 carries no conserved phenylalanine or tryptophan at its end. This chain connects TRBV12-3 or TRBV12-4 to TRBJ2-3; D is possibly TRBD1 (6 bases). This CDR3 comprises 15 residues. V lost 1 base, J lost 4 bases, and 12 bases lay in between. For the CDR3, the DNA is TGTGCCAGCAGTTTAGGACCCAAGGGGGCAGATACGCAGTATTCT. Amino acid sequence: CASSLGPKGADTQYS.

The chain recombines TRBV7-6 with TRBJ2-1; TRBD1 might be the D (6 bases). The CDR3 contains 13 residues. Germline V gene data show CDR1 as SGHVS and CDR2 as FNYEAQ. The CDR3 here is CGAGDNSYNEQFF. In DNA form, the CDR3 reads TGTGGGGCAGGGGACAACTCCTACAATGAGCAGTTCTTC.

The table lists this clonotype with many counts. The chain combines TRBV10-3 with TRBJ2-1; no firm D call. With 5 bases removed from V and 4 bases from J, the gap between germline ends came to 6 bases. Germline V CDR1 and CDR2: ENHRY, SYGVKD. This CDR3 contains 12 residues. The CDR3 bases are TGTGCCATCAGTCCCGGATACAATGAGCAGTTCTTC. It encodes CAISPGYNEQFF.

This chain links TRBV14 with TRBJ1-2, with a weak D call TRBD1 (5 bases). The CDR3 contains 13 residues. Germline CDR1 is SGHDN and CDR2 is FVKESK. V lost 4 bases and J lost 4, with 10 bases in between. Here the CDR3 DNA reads TGTGCCAGCAGCCGATCCGGGACCTATGGCTACACCTTC. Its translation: CASSRSGTYGYTF.

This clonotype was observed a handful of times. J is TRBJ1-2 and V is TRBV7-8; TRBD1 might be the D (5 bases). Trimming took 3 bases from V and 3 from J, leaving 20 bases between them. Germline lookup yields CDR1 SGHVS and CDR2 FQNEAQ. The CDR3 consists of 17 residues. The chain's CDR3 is CASSFGHRRATDYGYTF. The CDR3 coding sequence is TGTGCCAGCAGCTTCGGACACCGGAGGGCTACGGACTATGGCTACACCTTC.

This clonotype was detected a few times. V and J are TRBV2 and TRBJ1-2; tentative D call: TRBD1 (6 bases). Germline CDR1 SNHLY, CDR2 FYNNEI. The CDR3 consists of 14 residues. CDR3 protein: CATLEGGADYGYTF. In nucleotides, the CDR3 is TGTGCAACCCTAGAAGGGGGGGCGGACTATGGCTACACCTTC.

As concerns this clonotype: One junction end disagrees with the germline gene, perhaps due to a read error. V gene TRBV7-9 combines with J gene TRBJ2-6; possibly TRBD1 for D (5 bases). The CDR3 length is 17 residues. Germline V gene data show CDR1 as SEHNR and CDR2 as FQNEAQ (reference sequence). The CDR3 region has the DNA TGTGCCAGCAGCTTAGCGCAAGGGGAATCTGGGGCCAACGTCATGACTTTC. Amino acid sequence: CASSLAQGESGANVMTF.

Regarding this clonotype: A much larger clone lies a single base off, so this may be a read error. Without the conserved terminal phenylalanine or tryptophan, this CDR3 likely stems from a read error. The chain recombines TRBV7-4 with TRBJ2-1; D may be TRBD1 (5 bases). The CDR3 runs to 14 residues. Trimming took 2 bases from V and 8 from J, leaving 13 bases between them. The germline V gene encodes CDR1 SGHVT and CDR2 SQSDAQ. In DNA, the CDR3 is TGTGCCAGCAGCTTATGGCAGGGATTCCATGAGCAGTTCTCC. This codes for CASSLWQGFHEQFS.

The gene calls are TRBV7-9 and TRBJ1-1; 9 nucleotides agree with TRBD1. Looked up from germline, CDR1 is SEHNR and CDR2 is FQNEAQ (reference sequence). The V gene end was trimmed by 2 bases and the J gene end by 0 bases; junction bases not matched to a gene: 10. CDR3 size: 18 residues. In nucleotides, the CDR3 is TGTGCCAGCAGCTTAAACAGGGGGCTAGCTTTGATGAACACTGAAGCTTTCTTT. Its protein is CASSLNRGLALMNTEAFF.

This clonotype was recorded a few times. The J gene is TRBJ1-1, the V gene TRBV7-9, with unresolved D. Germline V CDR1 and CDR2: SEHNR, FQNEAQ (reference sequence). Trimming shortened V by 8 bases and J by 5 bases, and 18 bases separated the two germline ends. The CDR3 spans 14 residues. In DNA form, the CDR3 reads TGTGCCAGCTTCCTGGGCGCTGATTATACTGAAGCTTTCTTT. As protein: CASFLGADYTEAFF.

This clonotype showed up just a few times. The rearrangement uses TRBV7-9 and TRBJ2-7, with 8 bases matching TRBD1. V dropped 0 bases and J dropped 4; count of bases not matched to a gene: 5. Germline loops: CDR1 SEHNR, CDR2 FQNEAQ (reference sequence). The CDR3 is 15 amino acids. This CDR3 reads CASSLAQGALYEQYF. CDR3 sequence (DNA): TGTGCCAGCAGCTTAGCGCAGGGGGCGTTGTACGAGCAGTACTTC.

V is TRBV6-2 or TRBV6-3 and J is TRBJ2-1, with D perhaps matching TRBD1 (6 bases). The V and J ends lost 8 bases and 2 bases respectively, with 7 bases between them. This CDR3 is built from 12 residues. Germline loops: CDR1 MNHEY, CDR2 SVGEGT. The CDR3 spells CASAGAYNEQFF. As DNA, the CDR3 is TGTGCCAGCGCAGGGGCCTACAATGAGCAGTTCTTC.

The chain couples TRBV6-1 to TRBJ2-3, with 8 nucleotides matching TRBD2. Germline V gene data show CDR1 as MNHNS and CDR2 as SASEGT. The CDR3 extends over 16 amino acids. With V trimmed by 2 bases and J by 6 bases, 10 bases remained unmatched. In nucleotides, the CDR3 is TGTGCCAGCAGTGAATTCGGGGGGGCCGTTACCGATACGCAGTATTTT. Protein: CASSEFGGAVTDTQYF.

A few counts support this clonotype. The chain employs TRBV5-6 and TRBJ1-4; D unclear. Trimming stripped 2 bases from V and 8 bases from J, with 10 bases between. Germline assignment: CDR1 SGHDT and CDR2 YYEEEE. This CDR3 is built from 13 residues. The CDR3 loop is CASSFSNSEKLFF. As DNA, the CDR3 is TGTGCCAGCAGCTTTTCCAACAGCGAAAAACTGTTTTTT.

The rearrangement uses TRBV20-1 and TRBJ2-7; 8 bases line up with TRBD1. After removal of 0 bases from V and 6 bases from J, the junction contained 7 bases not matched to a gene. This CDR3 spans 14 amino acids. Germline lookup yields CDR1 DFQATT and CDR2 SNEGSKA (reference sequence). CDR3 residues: CSARDEQGGPEQYF. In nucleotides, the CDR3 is TGCAGTGCTAGAGATGAACAGGGGGGCCCCGAGCAGTACTTC.

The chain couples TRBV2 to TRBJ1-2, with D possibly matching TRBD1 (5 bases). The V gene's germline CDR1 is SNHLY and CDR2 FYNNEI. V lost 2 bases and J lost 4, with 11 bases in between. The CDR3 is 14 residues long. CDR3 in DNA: TGTGCCAGCAGTGAATTAGGGGCAGGCTATGGCTACACCTTC. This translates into CASSELGAGYGYTF.